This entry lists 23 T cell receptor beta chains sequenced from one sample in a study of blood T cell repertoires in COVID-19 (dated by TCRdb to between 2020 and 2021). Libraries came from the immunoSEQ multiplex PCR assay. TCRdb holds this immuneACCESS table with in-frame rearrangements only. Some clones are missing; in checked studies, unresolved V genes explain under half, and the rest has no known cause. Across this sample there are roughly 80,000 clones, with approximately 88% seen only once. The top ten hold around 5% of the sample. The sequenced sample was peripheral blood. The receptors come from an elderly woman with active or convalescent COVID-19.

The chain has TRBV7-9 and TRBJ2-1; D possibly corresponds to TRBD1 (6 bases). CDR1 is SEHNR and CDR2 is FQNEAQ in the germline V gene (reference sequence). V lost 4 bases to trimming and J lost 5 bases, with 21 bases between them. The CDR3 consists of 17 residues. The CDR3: CASSSTRTASSNNEQFF. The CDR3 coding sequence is TGTGCCAGCAGCTCTACCCGGACAGCATCCTCTAACAATGAGCAGTTCTTC.

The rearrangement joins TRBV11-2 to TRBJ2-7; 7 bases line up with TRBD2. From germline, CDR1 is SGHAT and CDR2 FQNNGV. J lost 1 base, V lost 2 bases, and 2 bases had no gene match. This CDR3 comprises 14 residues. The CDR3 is CASSLSGGSYEQYF. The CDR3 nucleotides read TGTGCCAGCAGCTTATCGGGGGGATCCTACGAGCAGTACTTC. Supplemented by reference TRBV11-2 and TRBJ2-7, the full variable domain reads EAGVAQSPRYKIIEKRQSVAFWCNPISGHATLYWYQQILGQGPKLLIQFQNNGVVDDSQLPKDRFSAERLKGVDSTLKIQPAKLEDSAVYLCASSLSGGSYEQYFGPGTRLTVT.

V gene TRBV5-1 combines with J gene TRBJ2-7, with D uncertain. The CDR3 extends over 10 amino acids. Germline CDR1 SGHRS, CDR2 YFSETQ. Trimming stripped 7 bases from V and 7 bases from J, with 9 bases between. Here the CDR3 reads CASGEREQYF. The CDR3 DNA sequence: TGCGCCAGCGGAGAGAGGGAGCAGTACTTC.

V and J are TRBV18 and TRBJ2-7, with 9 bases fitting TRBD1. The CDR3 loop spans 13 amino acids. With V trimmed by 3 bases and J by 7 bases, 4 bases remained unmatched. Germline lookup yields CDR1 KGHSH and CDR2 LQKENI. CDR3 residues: CASSPGQGQEQYF. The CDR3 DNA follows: TGTGCCAGCTCACCGGGACAGGGCCAAGAGCAGTACTTC.

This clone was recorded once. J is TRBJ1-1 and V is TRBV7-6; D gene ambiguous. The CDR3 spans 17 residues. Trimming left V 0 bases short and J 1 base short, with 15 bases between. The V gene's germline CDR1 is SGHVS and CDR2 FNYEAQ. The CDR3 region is CASSLAPGRVGNTEAFF. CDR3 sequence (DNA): TGTGCCAGCAGCTTAGCGCCGGGGAGGGTTGGGAACACTGAAGCTTTCTTT.

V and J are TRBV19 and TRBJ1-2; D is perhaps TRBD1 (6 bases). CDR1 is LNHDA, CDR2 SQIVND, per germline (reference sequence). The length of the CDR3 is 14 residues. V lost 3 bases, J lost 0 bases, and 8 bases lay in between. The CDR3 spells CASSIGTTNYGYTF. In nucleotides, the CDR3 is TGTGCCAGTAGTATCGGGACAACTAACTATGGCTACACCTTC.

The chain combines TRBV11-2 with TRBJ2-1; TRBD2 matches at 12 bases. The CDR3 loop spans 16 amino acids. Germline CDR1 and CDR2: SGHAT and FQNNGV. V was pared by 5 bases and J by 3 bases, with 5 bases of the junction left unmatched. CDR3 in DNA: TGTGCCAGCAGCGGACTAGCGGGGCAACGCTACAATGAGCAGTTCTTC. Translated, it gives CASSGLAGQRYNEQFF.

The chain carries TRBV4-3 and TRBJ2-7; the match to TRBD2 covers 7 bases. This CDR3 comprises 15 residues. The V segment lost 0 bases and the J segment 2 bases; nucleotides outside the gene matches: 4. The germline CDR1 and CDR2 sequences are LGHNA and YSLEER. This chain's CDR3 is CASSQELGGAYEQYF. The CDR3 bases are TGCGCCAGCAGCCAAGAATTGGGGGGGGCCTACGAGCAGTACTTC.

Here the CDR3 reads CASGGGHSPLHF. In DNA form, the CDR3 reads TGTGCCTCGGGCGGGGGACATTCACCCCTCCACTTT. The chain employs TRBV30 and TRBJ1-6, with D possibly TRBD1 on 5 matching bases. This CDR3 is 12 amino acids long. V lost 7 bases and J 8 bases, leaving 12 bases between the germline ends. From germline, CDR1 is GTSNPN and CDR2 SVGIG (reference sequence).

DNA of the CDR3: TGTGCCAGCTCACCAGGGACGGGGGACGAGCAGTACTTC. Encoded protein: CASSPGTGDEQYF. This chain joins TRBV18 and TRBJ2-7; D may be TRBD2 (6 bases). Germline CDR1 reads KGHSH; CDR2 reads LQKENI. The germline V and J ends were trimmed by 2 bases and 5 bases, with 10 bases remaining between them. This CDR3 is 13 amino acids long.

The CDR3 coding sequence is TGTGCCAGCAGCCAAGTTTCTCGAGAAGAGACCCAGTACTTC. It encodes CASSQVSREETQYF. The rearrangement links TRBV4-2 to TRBJ2-5, with D unresolved. The germline V and J ends were trimmed by 1 base and 3 bases, with 9 bases remaining between them. The germline gives CDR1 LGHNA, CDR2 YNFKEQ. There are 14 residues in the CDR3.

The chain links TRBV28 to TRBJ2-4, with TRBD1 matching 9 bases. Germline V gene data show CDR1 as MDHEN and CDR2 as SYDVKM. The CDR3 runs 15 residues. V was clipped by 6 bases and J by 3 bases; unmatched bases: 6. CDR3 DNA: TGTGCCAGCAGCCAACAGGGGGCGGGCAAAAACATTCAGTACTTC. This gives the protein CASSQQGAGKNIQYF.

The CDR3 loop reads CASSRDSEDNEQFF. CDR3 coding DNA: TGTGCCAGCAGTAGGGACAGCGAGGACAATGAGCAGTTCTTC. The V call is TRBV6-2 or TRBV6-3, the J call TRBJ2-1; 7 bases align to TRBD1. The CDR3 spans 14 residues. Trimming removed 5 bases from V and 5 bases from J; junction bases left unmatched: 6. Germline values: CDR1 MNHEY, CDR2 SVGEGT.

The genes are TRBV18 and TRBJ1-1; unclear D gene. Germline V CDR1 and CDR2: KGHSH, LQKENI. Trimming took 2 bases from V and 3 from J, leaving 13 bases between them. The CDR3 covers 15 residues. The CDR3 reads CASSPFQTEDTEAFF. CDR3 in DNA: TGTGCCAGCTCACCATTTCAAACAGAAGACACTGAAGCTTTCTTT.

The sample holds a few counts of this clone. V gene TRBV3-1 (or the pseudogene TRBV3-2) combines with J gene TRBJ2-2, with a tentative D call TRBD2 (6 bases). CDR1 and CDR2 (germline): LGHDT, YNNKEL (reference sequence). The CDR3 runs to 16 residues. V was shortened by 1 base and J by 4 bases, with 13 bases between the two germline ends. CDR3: CASSQGTTLGTGELFF. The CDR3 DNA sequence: TGTGCCAGCAGCCAAGGGACTACCCTTGGCACCGGGGAGCTGTTTTTT.

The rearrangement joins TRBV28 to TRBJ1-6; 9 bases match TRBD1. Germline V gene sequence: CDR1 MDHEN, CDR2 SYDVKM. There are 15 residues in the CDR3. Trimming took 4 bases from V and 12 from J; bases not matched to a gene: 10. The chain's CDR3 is CASSSMTGGREPLHF. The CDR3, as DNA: TGTGCCAGCAGTTCCATGACAGGGGGTAGGGAACCCCTCCACTTT.

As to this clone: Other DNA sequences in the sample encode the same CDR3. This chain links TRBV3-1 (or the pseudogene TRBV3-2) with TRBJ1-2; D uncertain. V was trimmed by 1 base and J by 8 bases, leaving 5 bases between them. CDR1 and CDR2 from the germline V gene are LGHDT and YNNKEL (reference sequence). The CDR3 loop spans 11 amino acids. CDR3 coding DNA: TGTGCCAGCAGCCAAGGGGCAGGCTACACCTTC. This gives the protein CASSQGAGYTF.

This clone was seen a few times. The chain's CDR3 is CASSQFTVEQYF. The CDR3 DNA reads TGTGCCAGCAGCCAGTTTACTGTCGAGCAGTACTTC. The gene calls are TRBV7-8 and TRBJ2-7; D gene unclear. V was shortened by 5 bases and J by 6 bases, with 11 bases between the two germline ends. The CDR3 length is 12 residues. Germline CDR1 and CDR2: SGHVS and FQNEAQ.

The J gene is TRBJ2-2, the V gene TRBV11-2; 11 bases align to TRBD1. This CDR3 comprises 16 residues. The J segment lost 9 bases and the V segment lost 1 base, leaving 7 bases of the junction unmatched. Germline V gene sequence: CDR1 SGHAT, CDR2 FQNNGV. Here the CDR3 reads CASSLVFGQGARELFF. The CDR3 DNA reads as TGTGCCAGCAGCTTAGTTTTCGGACAGGGGGCAAGGGAGCTGTTTTTT.

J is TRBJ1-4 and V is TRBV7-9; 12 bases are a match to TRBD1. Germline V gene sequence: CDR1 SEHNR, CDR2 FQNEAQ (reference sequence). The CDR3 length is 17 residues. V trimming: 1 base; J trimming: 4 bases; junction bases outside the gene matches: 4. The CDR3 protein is CASSLGDRGRGNEKLFF. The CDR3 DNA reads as TGTGCCAGCAGCTTAGGGGACAGGGGGCGCGGTAATGAAAAACTGTTTTTT.

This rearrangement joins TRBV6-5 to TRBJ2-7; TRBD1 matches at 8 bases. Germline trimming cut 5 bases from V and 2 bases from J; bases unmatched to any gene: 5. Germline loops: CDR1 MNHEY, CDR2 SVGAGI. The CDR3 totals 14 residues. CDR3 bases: TGTGCCAGCAGTAGATCACAGGGGGCCTACGAGCAGTACTTC. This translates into CASSRSQGAYEQYF.

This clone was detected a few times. Written as DNA, the CDR3 is TGTGCCAGCGGACAGGGGGCCCTCTACGAGCAGTACTTC. Translating gives CASGQGALYEQYF. The rearrangement links TRBV2 to TRBJ2-7; 11 bases agree with TRBD1. This CDR3 has 13 amino acids. The germline gives CDR1 SNHLY, CDR2 FYNNEI. V lost 8 bases and J lost 3; bases outside the gene matches: 3.

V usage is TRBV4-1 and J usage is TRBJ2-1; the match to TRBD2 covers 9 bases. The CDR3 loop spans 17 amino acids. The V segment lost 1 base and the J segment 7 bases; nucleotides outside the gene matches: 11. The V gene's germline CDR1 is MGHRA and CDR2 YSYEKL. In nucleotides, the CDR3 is TGCGCCAGCAGCCAAGTACCCTCGACTAGCGGTACGAATGAGCAGTTCTTC. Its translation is CASSQVPSTSGTNEQFF.